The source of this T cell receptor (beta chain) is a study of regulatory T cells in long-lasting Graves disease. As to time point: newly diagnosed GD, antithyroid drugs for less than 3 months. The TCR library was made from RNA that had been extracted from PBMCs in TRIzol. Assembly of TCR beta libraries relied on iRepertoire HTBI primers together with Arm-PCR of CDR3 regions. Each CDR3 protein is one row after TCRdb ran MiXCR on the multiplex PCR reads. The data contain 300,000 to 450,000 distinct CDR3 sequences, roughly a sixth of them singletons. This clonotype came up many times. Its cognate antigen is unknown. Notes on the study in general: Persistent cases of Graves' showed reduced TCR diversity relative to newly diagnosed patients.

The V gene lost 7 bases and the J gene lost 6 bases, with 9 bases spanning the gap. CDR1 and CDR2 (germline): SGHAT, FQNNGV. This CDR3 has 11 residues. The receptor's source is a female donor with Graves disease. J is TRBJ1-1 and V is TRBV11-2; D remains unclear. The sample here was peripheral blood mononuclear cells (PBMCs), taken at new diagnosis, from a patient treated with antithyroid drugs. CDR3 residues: CASTAAAEAFF. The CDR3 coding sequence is TGTGCCAGCACCGCGGCGGCTGAAGCTTTCTTT.